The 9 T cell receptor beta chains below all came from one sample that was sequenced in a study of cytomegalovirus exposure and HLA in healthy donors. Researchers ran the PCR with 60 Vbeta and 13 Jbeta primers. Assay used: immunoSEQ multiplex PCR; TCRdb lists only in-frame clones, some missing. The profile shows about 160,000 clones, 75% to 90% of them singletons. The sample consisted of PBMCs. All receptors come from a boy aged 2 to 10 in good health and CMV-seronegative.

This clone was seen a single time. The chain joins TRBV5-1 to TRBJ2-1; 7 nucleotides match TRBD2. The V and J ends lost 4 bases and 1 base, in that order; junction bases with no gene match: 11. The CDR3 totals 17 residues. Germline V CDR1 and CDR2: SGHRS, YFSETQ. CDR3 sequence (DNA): TGCGCCAGCAGCCCAGGGAGGCCGGGGGGTTCCTACAATGAGCAGTTCTTC. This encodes CASSPGRPGGSYNEQFF. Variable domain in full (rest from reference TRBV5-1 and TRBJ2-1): KAGVTQTPRYLIKTRGQQVTLSCSPISGHRSVSWYQQTPGQGLQFLFEYFSETQRNKGNFPGRFSGRQFSNSRSEMNVSTLELGDSALYLCASSPGRPGGSYNEQFFGPGTRLTVL.

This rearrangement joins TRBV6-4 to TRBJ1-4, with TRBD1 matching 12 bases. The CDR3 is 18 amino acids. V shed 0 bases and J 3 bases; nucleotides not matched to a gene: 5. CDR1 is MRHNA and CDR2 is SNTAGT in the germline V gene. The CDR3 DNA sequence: TGTGCCAGCAGTGACTCGAGGGGACAGGGGGCCGCTAATGAAAAACTGTTTTTT. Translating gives CASSDSRGQGAANEKLFF.

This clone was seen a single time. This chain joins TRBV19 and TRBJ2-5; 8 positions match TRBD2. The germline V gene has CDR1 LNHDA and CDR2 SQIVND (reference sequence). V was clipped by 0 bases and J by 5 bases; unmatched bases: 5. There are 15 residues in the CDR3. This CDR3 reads CASSIEAGELETQYF. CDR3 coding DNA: TGTGCCAGTAGTATAGAAGCGGGAGAACTGGAGACCCAGTACTTC.

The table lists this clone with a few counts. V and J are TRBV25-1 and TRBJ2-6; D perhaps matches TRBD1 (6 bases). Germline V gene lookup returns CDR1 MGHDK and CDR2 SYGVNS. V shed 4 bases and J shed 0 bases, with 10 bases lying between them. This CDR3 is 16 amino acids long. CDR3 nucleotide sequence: TGTGCCAGCAGTGGAACAGGGATCTCTGGGGCCAACGTCCTGACTTTC. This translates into CASSGTGISGANVLTF.

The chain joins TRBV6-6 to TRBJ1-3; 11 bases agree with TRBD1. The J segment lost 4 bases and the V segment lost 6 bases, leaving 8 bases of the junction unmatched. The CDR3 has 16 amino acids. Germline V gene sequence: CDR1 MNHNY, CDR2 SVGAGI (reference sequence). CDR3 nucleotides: TGTGCCAGCAGCCTCACAGGACAGGGGGCGGGAAACACCATATATTTT. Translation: CASSLTGQGAGNTIYF.

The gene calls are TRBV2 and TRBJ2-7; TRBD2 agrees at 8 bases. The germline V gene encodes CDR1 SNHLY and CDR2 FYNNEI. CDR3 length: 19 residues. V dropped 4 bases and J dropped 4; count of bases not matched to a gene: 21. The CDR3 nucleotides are TGTGCCAGCAGTGTTGGGGGGGGAATTTCCGGGACTAGAAGATACGAGCAGTACTTC. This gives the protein CASSVGGGISGTRRYEQYF. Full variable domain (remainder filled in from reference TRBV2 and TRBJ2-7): EPEVTQTPSHQVTQMGQEVILRCVPISNHLYFYWYRQILGQKVEFLVSFYNNEISEKSEIFDDQFSVERPDGSNFTLKIRSTKLEDSAMYFCASSVGGGISGTRRYEQYFGPGTRLTVT.

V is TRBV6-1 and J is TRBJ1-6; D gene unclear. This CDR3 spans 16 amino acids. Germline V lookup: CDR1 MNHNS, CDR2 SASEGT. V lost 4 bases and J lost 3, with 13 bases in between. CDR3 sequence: CASSGGKRYYNSPLHF. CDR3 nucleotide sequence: TGTGCCAGCAGTGGAGGGAAGCGATACTATAATTCACCCCTCCACTTT.

For the CDR3, the DNA is TGTGCCTGGAGGACGAGGGGGCCCTCTGGAAACACCATATATTTT. Amino acids: CAWRTRGPSGNTIYF. V and J are TRBV30 and TRBJ1-3, with 7 bases aligning to TRBD1. The CDR3 is 15 residues long. From germline, CDR1 is GTSNPN and CDR2 SVGIG (reference sequence). V was pared by 3 bases and J by 0 bases, with 5 bases of the junction left unmatched.

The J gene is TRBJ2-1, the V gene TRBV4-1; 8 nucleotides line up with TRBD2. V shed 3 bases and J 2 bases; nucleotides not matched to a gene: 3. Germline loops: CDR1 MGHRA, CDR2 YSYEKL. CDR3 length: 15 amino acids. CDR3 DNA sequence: TGCGCCAGCAGCCAGGGGACTAGTACCTACAATGAGCAGTTCTTC. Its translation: CASSQGTSTYNEQFF.